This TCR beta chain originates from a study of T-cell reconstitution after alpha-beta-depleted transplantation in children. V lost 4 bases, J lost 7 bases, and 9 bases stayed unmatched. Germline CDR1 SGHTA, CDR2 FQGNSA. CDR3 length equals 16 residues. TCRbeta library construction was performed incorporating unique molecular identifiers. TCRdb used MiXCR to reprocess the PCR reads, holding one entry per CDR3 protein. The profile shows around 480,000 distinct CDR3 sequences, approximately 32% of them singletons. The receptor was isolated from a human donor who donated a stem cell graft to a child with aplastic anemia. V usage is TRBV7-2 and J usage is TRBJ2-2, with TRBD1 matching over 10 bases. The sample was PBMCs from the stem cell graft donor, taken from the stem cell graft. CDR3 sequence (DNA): TGTGCCAGCAGCTCCTACAGACAGGGGGCGGGCGGGGAGCTGTTTTTT. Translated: CASSSYRQGAGGELFF.